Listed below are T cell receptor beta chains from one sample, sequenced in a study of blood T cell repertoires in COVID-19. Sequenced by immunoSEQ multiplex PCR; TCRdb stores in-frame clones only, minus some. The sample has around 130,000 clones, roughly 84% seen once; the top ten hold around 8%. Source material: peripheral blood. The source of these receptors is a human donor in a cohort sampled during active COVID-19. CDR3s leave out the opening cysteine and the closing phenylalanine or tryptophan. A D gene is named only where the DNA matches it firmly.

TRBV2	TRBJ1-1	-	ASRPGQLNTEAF
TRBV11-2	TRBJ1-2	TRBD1	ASSPLIGTGVHYGYT
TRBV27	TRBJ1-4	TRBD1	ASRPGQGYEKLF
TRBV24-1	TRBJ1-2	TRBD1	ATSDSGTGFGYT
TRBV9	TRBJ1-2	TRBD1	ASSPLTGALNYGYT
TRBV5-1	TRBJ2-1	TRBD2	ASSLALSSGGNEQF
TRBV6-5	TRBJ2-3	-	ASSYFGQLGDTQY
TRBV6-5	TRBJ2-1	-	ASSYSWANNEQF
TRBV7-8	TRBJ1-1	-	ASSNRGGLVNTEAF
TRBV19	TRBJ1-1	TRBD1	ASTWTGWTEAF
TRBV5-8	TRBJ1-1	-	ASRATGNTEAF
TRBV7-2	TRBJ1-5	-	ASSLDTGGQPQH
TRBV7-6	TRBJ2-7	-	ASSLGESYEQY
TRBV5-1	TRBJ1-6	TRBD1	ASTTLDRENTPLH
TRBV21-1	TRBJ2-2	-	ASSETVQGGTGELF
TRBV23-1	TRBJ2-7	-	ASSQSLQAYEQY
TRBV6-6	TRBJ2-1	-	ASSPRQGGYNEQF
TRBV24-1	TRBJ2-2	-	ATSDALTAANTGELF
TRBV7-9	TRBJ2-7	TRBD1	ASSLASTGAYEQY
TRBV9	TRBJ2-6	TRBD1	ASSVLGGAGANVLT
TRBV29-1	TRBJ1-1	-	SVNRAGNTEAF
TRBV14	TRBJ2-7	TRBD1	ASSPGGFARGTSNRGRNYEQY
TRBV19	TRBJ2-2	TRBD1	ASRGQGAVGELF
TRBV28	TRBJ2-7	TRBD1	ASSTPGQGSYEQY
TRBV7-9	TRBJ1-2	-	ASSSWGDLYYGYT
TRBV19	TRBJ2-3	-	ASSGGGGRTDTQY
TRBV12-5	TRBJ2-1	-	ASLGNYNEQF
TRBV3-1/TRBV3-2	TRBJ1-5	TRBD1	ASSKRPGGVSNQPQH
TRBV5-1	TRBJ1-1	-	ASSPGRGYTEAF
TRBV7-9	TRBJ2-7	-	ASSFRQDRSYEQY
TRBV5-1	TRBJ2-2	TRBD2	ASSGSGGDTGELF
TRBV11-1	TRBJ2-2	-	ASSLGQFATGELF
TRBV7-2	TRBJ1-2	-	ASSLEPPGTRRGGYT
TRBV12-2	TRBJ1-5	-	ASRLLTGEEDQPQH
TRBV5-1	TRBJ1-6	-	ASSLQGPNSPLH
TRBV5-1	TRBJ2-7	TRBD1	ASSFGQGLREQY
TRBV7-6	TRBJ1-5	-	ASSPGNRVDQPQH
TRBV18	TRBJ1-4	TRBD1	ASSPPGQANEKLF
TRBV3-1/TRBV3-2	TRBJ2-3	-	ASSPLGAFGADTQY
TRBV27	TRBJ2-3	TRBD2	ASRLAGGGTDTQY
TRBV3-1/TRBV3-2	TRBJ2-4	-	ASSGRGRVTKNIQY
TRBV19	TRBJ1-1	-	ASSFLYTEAF
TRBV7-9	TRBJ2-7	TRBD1	ASSPQTGVGEQY
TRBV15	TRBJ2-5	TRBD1	ATSRDRGSWETQY
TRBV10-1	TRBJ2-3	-	ASSEVGASAGTDTQY
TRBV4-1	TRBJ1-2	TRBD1	ASSPGTDPYGYT
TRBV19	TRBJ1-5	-	ASSTSGRDNQPQH
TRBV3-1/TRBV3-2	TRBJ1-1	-	ASSPRQINEAF
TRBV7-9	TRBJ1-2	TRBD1	ASSHWDRGRGGYT
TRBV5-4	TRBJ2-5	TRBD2	ASSLPSGGAGSKTQY
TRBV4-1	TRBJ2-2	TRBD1	ASSLPDRVTGELF